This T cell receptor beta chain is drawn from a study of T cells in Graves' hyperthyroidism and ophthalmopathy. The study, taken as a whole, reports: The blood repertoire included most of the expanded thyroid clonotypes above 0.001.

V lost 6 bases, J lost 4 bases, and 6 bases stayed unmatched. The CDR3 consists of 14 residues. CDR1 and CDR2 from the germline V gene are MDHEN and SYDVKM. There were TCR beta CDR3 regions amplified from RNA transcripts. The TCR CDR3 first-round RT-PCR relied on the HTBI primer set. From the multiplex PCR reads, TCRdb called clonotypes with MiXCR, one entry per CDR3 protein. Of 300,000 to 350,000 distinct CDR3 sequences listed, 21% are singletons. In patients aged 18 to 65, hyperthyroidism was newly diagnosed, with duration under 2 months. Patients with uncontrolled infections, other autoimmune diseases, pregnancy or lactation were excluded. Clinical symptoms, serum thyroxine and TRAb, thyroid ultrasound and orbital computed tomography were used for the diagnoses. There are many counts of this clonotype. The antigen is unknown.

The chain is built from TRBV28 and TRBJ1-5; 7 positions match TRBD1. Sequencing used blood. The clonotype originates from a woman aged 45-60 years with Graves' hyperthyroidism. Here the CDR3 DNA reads TGTGCCAGCAGGCCGGGACAGTTTAATCAGCCCCAGCATTTT. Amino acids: CASRPGQFNQPQHF.